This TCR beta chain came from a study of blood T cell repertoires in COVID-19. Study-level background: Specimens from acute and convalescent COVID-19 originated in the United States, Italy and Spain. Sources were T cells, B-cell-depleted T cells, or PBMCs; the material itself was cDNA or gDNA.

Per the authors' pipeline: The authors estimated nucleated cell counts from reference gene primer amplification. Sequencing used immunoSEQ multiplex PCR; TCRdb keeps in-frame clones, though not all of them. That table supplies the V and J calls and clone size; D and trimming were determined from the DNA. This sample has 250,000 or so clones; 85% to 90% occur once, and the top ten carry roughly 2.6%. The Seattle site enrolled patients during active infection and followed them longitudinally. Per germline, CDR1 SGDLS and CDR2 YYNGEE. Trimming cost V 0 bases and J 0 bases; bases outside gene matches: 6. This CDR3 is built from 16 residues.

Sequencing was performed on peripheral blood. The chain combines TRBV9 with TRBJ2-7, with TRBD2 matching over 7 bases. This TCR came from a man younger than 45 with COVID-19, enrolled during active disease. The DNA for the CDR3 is TGTGCCAGCAGCGTAGGGGTAGCGGGCCTCTCCTACGAGCAGTACTTC. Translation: CASSVGVAGLSYEQYF.